The clone carrying this TCR beta chain was seen a few times. This sample stems from a study of blood T cell repertoires in COVID-19. At the level of the study: Samples came from the United States, Italy and Spain, spanning acute and convalescent COVID-19. Sources were T cells, B-cell-depleted T cells, or PBMCs; the material itself was cDNA or gDNA.

Enrolment of Seattle patients took place during active infection, and they were followed longitudinally. The CDR3 totals 13 residues. The V segment lost 4 bases and the J segment 7 bases; nucleotides outside the gene matches: 6. CDR1 is SEHNR, CDR2 FQNEAQ, per germline (reference sequence). Per the authors' pipeline: From reference gene primer amplification, estimates of nucleated cell counts were derived. Libraries were prepared by immunoSEQ multiplex PCR; TCRdb keeps only in-frame clonotypes and omits some of them. V and J calls and clone size are as listed in that table; D and trimming were resolved from the DNA. Altogether a few hundred thousand clones are present, about 88% being singletons, with the ten largest covering under 8.5%.

The J gene is TRBJ1-2, the V gene TRBV7-9; 7 nucleotides match TRBD1. The specimen was peripheral blood. This TCR was recovered from a woman aged 55-69 years with COVID-19, enrolled during active disease. CDR3 DNA sequence: TGTGCCAGCAGCTCAGGCAGGGGGATTGGCTACACCTTC. Protein: CASSSGRGIGYTF.